This TCR beta chain was observed in a study of cytomegalovirus exposure and HLA in healthy donors. The PCR employed 60 Vbeta primers together with 13 Jbeta primers. Data came from immunoSEQ multiplex PCR; TCRdb stores just in-frame clones and leaves some out. The sample consists of about 140,000 clones, more than 70% of them appearing once. The ends were cut back, 2 bases at V and 1 base at J, with 9 bases in the middle. The germline gives CDR1 SNHLY, CDR2 FYNNEI. This CDR3 has 14 residues. This sequence originates from a man in his forties or fifties in good health and CMV-seronegative. The sample was PBMCs. This chain uses TRBV2 with TRBJ2-7, with D possibly being TRBD1 (5 bases). The CDR3 here is CASSELSGSYEQYF. CDR3 bases: TGTGCCAGCAGTGAACTATCAGGGTCCTACGAGCAGTACTTC.